The source of this T cell receptor (beta chain) is a study of blood T cell repertoires in COVID-19. Overall study: The study drew acute and convalescent COVID-19 samples from the United States, Italy and Spain. The cDNA or gDNA used as material had been derived from T cells, B-cell-depleted T cells, or PBMCs.

The table came from immunoSEQ multiplex PCR; TCRdb's copy has only in-frame clones and leaves some out. The data show some 250,000 clones, 88% seen once. The CDR3 runs 13 residues. V lost 6 bases and J 7 bases, leaving 16 bases between the germline ends. Germline-derived CDR1 and CDR2 are SNHLY and FYNNEI. This rearrangement joins TRBV2 to TRBJ2-7; tentative D call: TRBD2 (5 bases). This TCR came from a woman between 35 and 50 years old who had recovered from COVID-19. The sample consisted of peripheral blood. The CDR3 region is CASSPGPPGEQYF. The CDR3 nucleotides are TGTGCCAGCAGCCCGGGCCCCCCGGGGGAGCAGTACTTC. Drawing the rest from reference TRBV2 and TRBJ2-7, the complete variable domain is EPEVTQTPSHQVTQMGQEVILRCVPISNHLYFYWYRQILGQKVEFLVSFYNNEISEKSEIFDDQFSVERPDGSNFTLKIRSTKLEDSAMYFCASSPGPPGEQYFGPGTRLTVT.